This T cell receptor (beta chain) originates from a study of blood T cell repertoires in COVID-19 (dated by TCRdb to the early 2020s). Regarding the research as a whole: Samples from collaborators originated in the United States, Italy and Spain and spanned both the acute and convalescent phases of COVID-19. HLA class I and class II types, where available, came from metadata supplied by the sample provider rather than from assay-based typing. Samples were obtained from the ongoing ImmuneRACE study (first 160 participants) and from roughly 1,300 subjects provided by 6 global collaborators. Deeply sampled blood TCRbeta repertoires from subjects exposed to, actively infected with, or recovered from COVID-19 were included in the dataset. The sample metadata nearly always contained a de-identified subject ID, COVID-19 status, age in years and sex. The prospective study material was composed of cDNA or gDNA derived from T cells, B-cell-depleted T cells, or PBMCs. The repertoires were released in a freely available public database meant as a resource for research on the immune response to SARS-CoV-2.

Participants in the prospective study were aged roughly 18 to 95 years, lived in about two dozen United States geographic areas, and enrolled through a virtual design. In the prospective study, participants were assigned to cohorts based on the clinical history participants reported in a screening survey and a study questionnaire. Exposed participants had been in contact with someone with a PCR-confirmed or clinician-diagnosed COVID-19 case within 2 weeks of study entry. In the prospective study, whole blood, serum and a nasopharyngeal or oropharyngeal swab were collected from each participant by mobile phlebotomists. Participants in the prospective study had the option to provide additional blood draws and questionnaires over an approximately 2-month period. Prospective study blood samples were shipped either frozen or at room temperature before DNA extraction. Regarding this clone: The antigen it recognizes is unknown. Base qualities are not at hand, and no much larger clone is one base apart.

On the study overall, not on this receptor specifically: The amount of clinical and demographic metadata varied by source and participant and was provided uncurated.

The immunoSEQ Assay, a bias-controlled multiplex PCR, was used to amplify TCRbeta CDR3 regions from genomic DNA. The authors' pipeline ran thus. The number of nucleated cells in each sample was estimated from the amplification of reference gene primers within the assay. Sequence reads were collapsed and filtered to measure the absolute abundance of every unique TCRbeta CDR3 rearrangement. For each sample, productive Simpson clonality was calculated by taking the square root of Simpson's diversity index across productive rearrangements. Sourced from immuneACCESS, this table was stored by TCRdb with only in-frame sequences that have V and J called. A share of the clones is absent; for the studies checked, an unresolved V gene accounts for under half, and the remainder has no known explanation. V, J and clone size were drawn from that table, and D and trimming were deduced from the DNA. Here the sample has some 300,000 clones; roughly nine tenths occur a single time. 2.9% of the sample lies in the top ten.

Germline trimming amounts to 10 bases on V and 3 bases on J, with 12 as the count of junction bases outside the gene matches. The germline V gene (reference sequence) gives CDR1 as MNHEY and CDR2 as SMNVEV. Spanning cysteine to phenylalanine, the CDR3 consists of 15 amino acids. Only the CDR3 DNA stays, 45 bases, in frame from base 1. Sequenced sample: PBMCs or T cells enriched from blood (not recorded which). Here the chain combines TRBV27 and TRBJ1-2; TRBD1 fits 9 bases in the junction. The TCR comes from a woman aged 45-65 years who had been exposed to COVID-19. CDR3 sequence: CATRPEGQGHYGYTF. The bases read TGTGCCACCCGCCCGGAGGGACAGGGACACTATGGCTACACCTTC.